The clone carrying this TCR beta chain was seen a single time. Antigen unknown. The sample comes from a study of Ad26.COV2.S vaccination and SARS-CoV-2 variants. The study, taken as a whole, reports: Breadth, reportedly substantial, characterized the spike-specific CD8+ and CD4+ T cell responses after vaccination.

Treatment denoted: roughly 20 received Ad26.COV2.S at low or high dose, single or two shots; a few received placebo; per-sample allocation not given. Collection of the samples took place on day 63 after the first injection of vaccine or placebo. Vaccination employed an Ad26 vector expressing the Wuhan-strain SARS-CoV-2 spike. Method: immunoSEQ multiplex PCR; TCRdb's copy keeps in-frame clones and lacks some. Among 350,000 to 500,000 clones listed, about 92% were seen once. The sample here was peripheral blood, taken in a trial of Ad26.COV2.S vaccine versus placebo. This receptor was obtained from a person between 18 and 60 years old who received the Ad26.COV2.S COVID-19 vaccine or a placebo.

The CDR3 region is CASSPTTGGSAEQYF. The DNA of the CDR3 is TGTGCCAGCAGCCCAACGACAGGGGGCTCGGCCGAGCAGTACTTC. The V call is TRBV7-2, the J call TRBJ2-7; 10 nucleotides line up with TRBD1. Looked up from germline, CDR1 is SGHTA and CDR2 is FQGNSA. The trim removed 5 bases at V and 6 bases at J, leaving 10 bases unmatched. CDR3 length: 15 residues. Together with reference TRBV7-2 and TRBJ2-7, the CDR3 gives the full variable domain: GAGVSQSPSNKVTEKGKDVELRCDPISGHTALYWYRQSLGQGLEFLIYFQGNSAPDKSGLPSDRFSAERTGGSVSTLTIQRTQQEDSAVYLCASSPTTGGSAEQYFGPGTRLTVT.